One sample yielded the 26 T cell receptor beta chains listed below, sequenced in a study of T cell responses to AZD1222 COVID-19 vaccine (dated by TCRdb to about 2021). Preparation of the library involved the immunoSEQ multiplex PCR assay. The table was pulled from immuneACCESS by TCRdb, which kept in-frame rearrangements only. Such tables lose some clones; where checked, under half of the loss comes from unresolved V genes, and the rest has no known cause. The sample table shows 80,000 to 95,000 clones, and about nine tenths are seen once. The biggest ten clones account for about 5% of the sample. Reading the label with the study, this specimen's time point is: about 28 days (+/-7) after the second vaccine dose. Sequencing was performed on peripheral blood, taken 28 days after the second AZD1222 dose. The receptors stem from an adult who received the AZD1222 COVID-19 vaccine.

The chain carries TRBV6-5 and TRBJ1-2, with TRBD1 matching over 10 bases. The CDR3 totals 14 residues. J was trimmed by 7 bases and V by 6 bases; bases with no gene match: 8. The germline V gene has CDR1 MNHEY and CDR2 SVGAGI. The CDR3 bases are TGTGCCAGCAGGGGGGACAGGGGCTTTTCTGGCTACACCTTC. It encodes CASRGDRGFSGYTF.

V gene TRBV2 combines with J gene TRBJ1-2, with 8 bases matching TRBD1. The CDR3 length is 14 residues. J lost 4 bases, V lost 2 bases, and 3 bases had no gene match. Germline assignment: CDR1 SNHLY and CDR2 FYNNEI. CDR3 bases: TGTGCCAGCAGTGAACTGACAGGGGTCTATGGCTACACCTTC. It codes for CASSELTGVYGYTF.

The rearrangement uses TRBV28 and TRBJ2-7; D unclear. The ends were cut back, 2 bases at V and 4 bases at J, with 3 bases in the middle. In germline, CDR1 is MDHEN, CDR2 SYDVKM. The CDR3 is 11 amino acids. CDR3 protein: CASSLQYEQYF. The CDR3, as DNA: TGTGCCAGCAGTTTACAGTACGAGCAGTACTTC.

This chain links TRBV6-2 or TRBV6-3 with TRBJ2-2; 9 nucleotides agree with TRBD2. The CDR3 extends over 16 amino acids. Per germline, CDR1 MNHEY and CDR2 SVGEGT. Germline trimming cut 2 bases from V and 4 bases from J; bases unmatched to any gene: 5. The chain's CDR3 is CASSYRGSGGTGELFF. The CDR3 bases are TGTGCCAGCAGTTACCGTGGTAGCGGGGGCACCGGGGAGCTGTTTTTT.

This chain uses TRBV11-3 with TRBJ2-2; 7 nucleotides match TRBD2. Germline values: CDR1 SGHNT, CDR2 YENEEA. The CDR3 is made up of 19 amino acids. J gave up 1 base and V 6 bases, and 17 bases lay outside the gene matches. The CDR3 nucleotides are TGTGCCAGCAGTCTTAGGGCCTGGGAGGGCGTTGGGAACACCGGGGAGCTGTTTTTT. Its translation: CASSLRAWEGVGNTGELFF.

The rearrangement joins TRBV5-8 to TRBJ1-1, with D unclear. V was cut by 1 base and J by 5 bases, with 6 bases left in between. In germline, CDR1 is SGHTS, CDR2 YDEGEE. This CDR3 has 12 amino acids. CDR3 sequence: CASSLSGTEAFF. CDR3 nucleotide sequence: TGTGCCAGCAGCTTGTCGGGGACTGAAGCTTTCTTT.

In its sample, this clone was seen once. The V call is TRBV6-2 or TRBV6-3, the J call TRBJ1-6; D is unclear. V was clipped by 5 bases and J by 0 bases, with 11 bases between them. The germline CDR1 and CDR2 sequences are MNHEY and SVGEGT. The CDR3 has 16 residues. The CDR3 reads CASSPAASSYNSPLHF. As DNA, the CDR3 is TGTGCCAGCAGTCCCGCAGCAAGCTCCTATAATTCACCCCTCCACTTT.

This chain links TRBV3-1 (or the pseudogene TRBV3-2) with TRBJ1-2; D may be TRBD1 (5 bases). The V and J ends lost 1 base and 4 bases respectively, with 16 bases between them. This CDR3 has 16 amino acids. Per the germline V gene, CDR1 is LGHDT and CDR2 is YNNKEL (reference sequence). The CDR3 DNA reads as TGTGCCAGCAGCCAAGGGGGGGGAGGCTTGCTCTATGGCTACACCTTC. It yields the protein CASSQGGGGLLYGYTF.

CDR3 amino acids: CASSQDPEISIYF. The CDR3 DNA is TGTGCCAGCAGCCAAGATCCAGAAATATCCATATATTTT. J is TRBJ1-3 and V is TRBV3-1 (or the pseudogene TRBV3-2); D is unclear. Trimming took off 0 bases at V and 11 bases at J, with 11 bases between the two ends. The germline gives CDR1 LGHDT, CDR2 YNNKEL (reference sequence). The length of the CDR3 is 13 residues.

This rearrangement joins TRBV7-9 to TRBJ1-4; tentative D call: TRBD1 (6 bases). V shed 5 bases and J shed 3 bases, with 16 bases lying between them. Germline V gene sequence: CDR1 SEHNR, CDR2 FQNEAQ (reference sequence). The CDR3 is 16 amino acids. CDR3 loop: CASSLPRQEPNEKLFF. As DNA, the CDR3 is TGTGCCAGCAGCCTACCCCGACAGGAGCCTAATGAAAAACTGTTTTTT.

The V call is TRBV18, the J call TRBJ1-4, with D uncertain. From germline, CDR1 is KGHSH and CDR2 LQKENI. Trimming stripped 2 bases from V and 7 bases from J, with 11 bases between. This CDR3 contains 14 residues. CDR3 DNA sequence: TGTGCCAGCTCACCAGGGCGGGGTGGTGAAAAACTGTTTTTT. Protein: CASSPGRGGEKLFF.

The rearrangement joins TRBV28 to TRBJ1-2, with D perhaps matching TRBD1 (6 bases). CDR3 size: 15 residues. The germline V gene has CDR1 MDHEN and CDR2 SYDVKM. V lost 2 bases to trimming and J lost 0 bases, with 10 bases between them. The CDR3 DNA reads as TGTGCCAGCAGTTTAGGGGGGGCGCCTAACTATGGCTACACCTTC. Translating it yields CASSLGGAPNYGYTF.

The CDR3 here is CASIAGIAGADEQYF. The DNA for the CDR3 is TGTGCCAGTATAGCTGGGATAGCGGGGGCCGACGAGCAGTACTTC. The rearrangement uses TRBV6-5 and TRBJ2-7; the match to TRBD2 covers 9 bases. Germline CDR1 is MNHEY and CDR2 is SVGAGI. The trim removed 9 bases at V and 5 bases at J, leaving 14 bases unmatched. This CDR3 is built from 15 residues.

V is TRBV5-6 and J is TRBJ2-7; D not certain. CDR3 length: 15 residues. Germline lookup yields CDR1 SGHDT and CDR2 YYEEEE. The V end was cut by 0 bases, the J end by 2 bases, with 12 bases between. The CDR3 region is CASSLGVVATYEQYF. For the CDR3, the DNA is TGTGCCAGCAGCTTGGGGGTCGTGGCGACCTACGAGCAGTACTTC. Supplemented by reference TRBV5-6 and TRBJ2-7, the full variable domain reads DAGVTQSPTHLIKTRGQQVTLRCSPKSGHDTVSWYQQALGQGPQFIFQYYEEEERQRGNFPDRFSGHQFPNYSSELNVNALLLGDSALYLCASSLGVVATYEQYFGPGTRLTVT.

V usage is TRBV6-5 and J usage is TRBJ1-4; D is possibly TRBD1 (6 bases). Germline V gives CDR1 MNHEY, CDR2 SVGAGI. The CDR3 is 14 amino acids. Trimming shortened V by 6 bases and J by 4 bases, and 12 bases separated the two germline ends. The CDR3 loop reads CASRMGQVNEKLFF. CDR3 bases: TGTGCCAGCAGGATGGGACAAGTTAATGAAAAACTGTTTTTT.

The V gene is TRBV7-3, the J gene TRBJ2-1; D remains unclear. Between the trimmed V and J ends, which lost 2 bases and 0 bases, there was a span of 2 bases. The CDR3 sequence is 13 residues long. The germline CDR1 and CDR2 sequences are SGHTA and FQGTGA. The CDR3: CASSLGSYNEQFF. In nucleotides, the CDR3 is TGTGCCAGCAGCTTAGGCTCCTACAATGAGCAGTTCTTC.

This clone has only a few counts. V usage is TRBV2 and J usage is TRBJ1-6; 8 nucleotides align to TRBD1. CDR3 length: 13 residues. Trimming cost V 9 bases and J 6 bases; bases outside gene matches: 4. From germline, CDR1 is SNHLY and CDR2 FYNNEI. CDR3 sequence (DNA): TGTGCCAGTACTGACAGGGGTAATTCACCCCTCCACTTT. The encoded protein is CASTDRGNSPLHF.

The chain combines TRBV7-2 with TRBJ1-5; 7 bases map to TRBD1. V dropped 1 base and J dropped 7; count of bases not matched to a gene: 7. The CDR3 totals 15 residues. The V gene's germline CDR1 is SGHTA and CDR2 FQGNSA. The CDR3 loop reads CASSLVGTESQPQHF. DNA for the CDR3: TGTGCCAGCAGCTTAGTAGGGACAGAGAGCCAGCCCCAGCATTTT.

CDR3 bases: TGTGCCATCAGTGACCCGTCTCGAGATTCACCCCTCCACTTT. Its translation: CAISDPSRDSPLHF. The chain links TRBV10-3 to TRBJ1-6; D gene uncertain. V dropped 3 bases and J dropped 8 bases, with 11 bases sitting between them. The CDR3 runs 14 residues. Germline V CDR1 and CDR2: ENHRY, SYGVKD.

This chain joins TRBV11-2 and TRBJ2-7; D may be TRBD2 (5 bases). The CDR3 totals 14 residues. CDR1 and CDR2 (germline): SGHAT, FQNNGV. Trimming removed 4 bases at V and 7 bases at J, with 17 bases between. CDR3 in amino acids: CASSSDRGSWEQYF. DNA for the CDR3: TGTGCCAGCAGCTCCGATCGGGGTTCCTGGGAGCAGTACTTC.

This chain connects TRBV6-6 to TRBJ2-2; D may match TRBD1 or TRBD2 (5 bases each). This CDR3 spans 18 amino acids. The V end lost 5 bases, the J end lost 6 bases, and 25 bases lay between the germline ends. From germline, CDR1 is MNHNY and CDR2 SVGAGI (reference sequence). This CDR3 reads CASSPLTAPLEGSGELFF. The CDR3 DNA sequence: TGTGCCAGCAGTCCCTTGACGGCCCCGCTTGAGGGGTCCGGGGAGCTGTTTTTT.

V is TRBV6-5 and J is TRBJ2-1; 10 bases fit TRBD1. V was pared by 2 bases and J by 7 bases, with 2 bases of the junction left unmatched. The CDR3 runs 14 residues. Germline V CDR1 and CDR2: MNHEY, SVGAGI. The CDR3 DNA is TGTGCCAGCAGTTACCGGACAGGGGGGAATGAGCAGTTCTTC. This gives the protein CASSYRTGGNEQFF.

Only one count was recorded for this clone. The chain combines TRBV3-1 (or the pseudogene TRBV3-2) with TRBJ1-5, with TRBD1 matching 7 bases. The trim removed 3 bases at V and 5 bases at J, leaving 7 bases unmatched. There are 15 residues in the CDR3. CDR1 is LGHDT, CDR2 YNNKEL, per germline (reference sequence). CDR3 DNA: TGTGCCAGCAGCCATTCCGGGACAGCTTATCAGCCCCAGCATTTT. This gives the protein CASSHSGTAYQPQHF.

The chain combines TRBV6-5 with TRBJ1-1; D might be TRBD1 (5 bases). CDR3 length: 13 amino acids. The V and J ends lost 8 bases and 5 bases respectively, with 15 bases between them. Per the germline V gene, CDR1 is MNHEY and CDR2 is SVGAGI. CDR3 DNA: TGTGCCAGCTGGGGCCGCGTTTTAACTGAAGCTTTCTTT. Encoded protein: CASWGRVLTEAFF.

The V gene is TRBV30, the J gene TRBJ2-7, with TRBD2 as a possible D gene (6 bases). The germline V gene has CDR1 GTSNPN and CDR2 SVGIG (reference sequence). The CDR3 extends over 17 amino acids. V was trimmed by 3 bases and J by 0 bases, leaving 21 bases between them. CDR3 sequence reads: CAWRSLRKKEGSYEQYF. The CDR3 DNA sequence: TGTGCCTGGAGGTCTCTTCGCAAGAAGGAGGGCTCCTACGAGCAGTACTTC.

The chain joins TRBV6-2 or TRBV6-3 to TRBJ2-1; 7 nucleotides align to TRBD2. With V trimmed by 6 bases and J by 0 bases, 5 bases remained unmatched. Germline V gene sequence: CDR1 MNHEY, CDR2 SVGEGT. This CDR3 contains 15 residues. The CDR3 loop reads CASSRLAASYNEQFF. The CDR3 DNA follows: TGTGCCAGCAGCCGACTAGCAGCCTCCTACAATGAGCAGTTCTTC.